The 3 T cell receptor beta chains given below trace back to one sample, sequenced in a study of blood T cell repertoires in COVID-19. Using immunoSEQ multiplex PCR, the repertoire was profiled, and TCRdb retains in-frame clones only, with some absent. The repertoire holds some 29,000 clones, with approximately 80% as singletons. The source material was peripheral blood. The receptors shown here come from an older woman with acute or convalescent COVID-19.

The chain recombines TRBV7-9 with TRBJ1-2; 9 nucleotides agree with TRBD1. Germline V gene lookup returns CDR1 SEHNR and CDR2 FQNEAQ (reference sequence). V gave up 4 bases and J gave up 6 bases; unmatched junction bases: 3. This CDR3 spans 13 amino acids. CDR3 bases: TGTGCCAGCAGCTCCCGGGACAGGGATGGCTACACCTTC. Amino acid sequence: CASSSRDRDGYTF. Filled out from reference TRBV7-9 and TRBJ1-2, the complete variable domain reads DTGVSQNPRHKITKRGQNVTFRCDPISEHNRLYWYRQTLGQGPEFLTYFQNEAQLEKSRLLSDRFSAERPKGSFSTLEIQRTEQGDSAMYLCASSSRDRDGYTFGSGTRLTVV.

The chain is built from TRBV7-9 and TRBJ2-1, with TRBD2 matching over 9 bases. This CDR3 spans 16 amino acids. Trimming removed 5 bases from V and 2 bases from J; junction bases left unmatched: 7. Germline CDR1 is SEHNR and CDR2 is FQNEAQ (reference sequence). Here the CDR3 reads CASSSTSGPPYNEQFF. CDR3 bases: TGTGCCAGCAGCAGTACTAGCGGGCCACCCTACAATGAGCAGTTCTTC.

This clone has just one count. This chain links TRBV9 with TRBJ1-3, with TRBD1 identical over 10 bases. Germline CDR1 is SGDLS and CDR2 is YYNGEE. With V trimmed by 3 bases and J by 4 bases, 7 bases remained unmatched. CDR3 length equals 16 residues. The CDR3 sequence: CASSGRQGARGNTIYF. For the CDR3, the DNA is TGTGCCAGCAGCGGGCGACAGGGGGCGCGAGGAAACACCATATATTTT.